The source of this T cell receptor (beta chain) is a study of quantifying T cell responses using KT2 cells. Background on the study: Reverse transcription used primers in the TCR alpha and beta constant regions. Study-wide findings and caveats: Counts of KT2 alpha and beta sequences rose linearly with the number of KT2 cells added.

A single-stranded UMI oligo with SP2 sequence was ligated to cDNA 3' ends. First-round PCR used three to four cycles and beta primers RC1.1 and RC1.2 covering TRBC1 and TRBC2. Each CDR3 protein is one row after TCRdb ran MiXCR on the UMI-ligation and nested PCR reads. Among about 41,000 distinct CDR3 sequences listed, 15% to 20% were seen once. The J segment lost 5 bases and the V segment lost 7 bases, leaving 7 bases of the junction unmatched. There are 12 residues in the CDR3. CDR1 and CDR2 (germline): DFQATT, SNEGSKA (reference sequence). The sample is PBMC spiked with counted cells of clone KT2. The sample holds a few counts of this clonotype. As yet, its antigen is unknown.

This chain uses TRBV20-1 with TRBJ2-5; 7 bases are a match to TRBD1. The sample taken for sequencing was PBMCs spiked with cells of the T cell clone KT2. This sequence was found in a human donor. Here the CDR3 reads CSVPIQGETQYF. CDR3 bases: TGCAGTGTCCCGATACAGGGGGAGACCCAGTACTTC.